Given below is one T cell receptor beta chain in context. Clones were read by immunoSEQ multiplex PCR, and TCRdb kept only the in-frame ones, dropping some. The sample contains around 200,000 clones, approximately 84% of which appear only once. The sample originates from a study of blood T cell repertoires in COVID-19. Looking at the study overall: Nucleic acid was either cDNA or gDNA, and it came from T cells, B-cell-depleted T cells, or PBMCs.

Cohort assignment relied on participant-reported clinical history. Before being deemed recovered, Cohort 3 donors had two negative PCRs, clearance, or symptom resolution. Losses at the gene ends were 2 bases for V and 6 bases for J; bases not matched to a gene: 11. This CDR3 is built from 16 residues. In germline, CDR1 is SGHRS, CDR2 YFSETQ. The genes are TRBV5-1 and TRBJ2-1, with 7 bases matching TRBD2. This receptor was obtained from a woman in her 30s who had recovered from COVID-19. What was sequenced was PBMCs or T cells enriched from blood (not recorded which). Here the CDR3 reads CASSFQAVGGSNEQFF. The CDR3, as DNA: TGCGCCAGCAGCTTCCAGGCCGTGGGGGGGAGCAATGAGCAGTTCTTC.